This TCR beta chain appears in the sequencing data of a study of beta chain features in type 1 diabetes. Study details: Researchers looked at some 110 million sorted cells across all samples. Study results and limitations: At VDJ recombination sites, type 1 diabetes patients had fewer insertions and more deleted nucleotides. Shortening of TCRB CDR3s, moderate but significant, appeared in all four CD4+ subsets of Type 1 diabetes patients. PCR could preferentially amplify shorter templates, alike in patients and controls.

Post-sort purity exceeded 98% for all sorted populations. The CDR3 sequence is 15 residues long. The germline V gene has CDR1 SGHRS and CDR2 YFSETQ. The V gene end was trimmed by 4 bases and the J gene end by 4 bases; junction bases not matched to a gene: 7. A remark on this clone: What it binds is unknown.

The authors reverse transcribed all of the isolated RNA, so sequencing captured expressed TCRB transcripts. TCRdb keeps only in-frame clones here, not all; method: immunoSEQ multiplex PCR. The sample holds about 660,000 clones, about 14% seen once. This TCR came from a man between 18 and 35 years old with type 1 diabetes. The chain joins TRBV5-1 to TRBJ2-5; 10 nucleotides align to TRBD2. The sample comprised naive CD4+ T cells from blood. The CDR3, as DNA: TGCGCCAGCAGCATTAGCGGGGGGACCGCAGAGACCCAGTACTTC. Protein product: CASSISGGTAETQYF.